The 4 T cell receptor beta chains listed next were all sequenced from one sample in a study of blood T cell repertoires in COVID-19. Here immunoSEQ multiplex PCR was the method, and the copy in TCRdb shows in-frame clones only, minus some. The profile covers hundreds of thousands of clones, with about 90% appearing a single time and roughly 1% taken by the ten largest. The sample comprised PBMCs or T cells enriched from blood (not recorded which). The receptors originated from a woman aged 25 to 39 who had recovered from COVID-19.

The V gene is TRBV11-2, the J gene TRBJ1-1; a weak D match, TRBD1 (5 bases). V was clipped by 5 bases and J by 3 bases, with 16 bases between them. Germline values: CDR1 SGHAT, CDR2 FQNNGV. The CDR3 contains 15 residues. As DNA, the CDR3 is TGTGCCAGCAGCAACCCCAGGGTTGGGGACACTGAAGCTTTCTTT. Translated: CASSNPRVGDTEAFF.

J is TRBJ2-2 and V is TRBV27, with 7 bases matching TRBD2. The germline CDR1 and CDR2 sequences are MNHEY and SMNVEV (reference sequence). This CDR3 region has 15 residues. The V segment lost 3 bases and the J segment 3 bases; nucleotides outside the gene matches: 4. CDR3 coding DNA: TGTGCCAGCAGTTTGGGACTACCCGACACCGGGGAGCTGTTTTTT. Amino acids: CASSLGLPDTGELFF.

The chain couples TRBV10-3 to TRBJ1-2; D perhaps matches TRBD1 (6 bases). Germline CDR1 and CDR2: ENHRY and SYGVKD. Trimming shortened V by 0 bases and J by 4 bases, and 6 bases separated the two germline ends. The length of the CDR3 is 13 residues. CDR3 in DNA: TGTGCCATCAGTGAGTCAGGGGGCTATGGCTACACCTTC. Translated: CAISESGGYGYTF.

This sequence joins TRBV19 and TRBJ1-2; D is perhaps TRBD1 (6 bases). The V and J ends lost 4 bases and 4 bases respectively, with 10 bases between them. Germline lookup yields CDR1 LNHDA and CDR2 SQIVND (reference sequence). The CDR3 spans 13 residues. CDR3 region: CASSRGPGYGYTF. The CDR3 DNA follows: TGTGCCAGTAGTAGGGGGCCCGGCTATGGCTACACCTTC.